This T cell receptor beta chain originates from a study of T cell responses to AZD1222 COVID-19 vaccine. In germline, CDR1 is SGHVS, CDR2 FQNEAQ. The CDR3 is 12 amino acids. Trimming shortened V by 5 bases and J by 3 bases, and 8 bases separated the two germline ends. Sequencing was performed with immunoSEQ multiplex PCR; in TCRdb, only in-frame clones are kept and a portion is missing. The sample shows fewer than 200,000 clones, more than 90% of them seen only once. Whole-study findings and limits: Vaccine-related CD4 TCRs covered spike, predominating at 160-218 and 743-854.

This clone was detected only a few times. Antigen specificity is unknown. The rearrangement joins TRBV7-8 to TRBJ2-7; D might be TRBD1 or TRBD2, each matching 5 bases. The material was peripheral blood, obtained 28 days after the second dose of the MenACWY control vaccine. The clonotype originates from an adult who received the MenACWY meningococcal vaccine as a control. In DNA form, the CDR3 reads TGTGCCAGCAGCAGGGACGGCTACGAGCAGTACTTC. Encoded protein: CASSRDGYEQYF.